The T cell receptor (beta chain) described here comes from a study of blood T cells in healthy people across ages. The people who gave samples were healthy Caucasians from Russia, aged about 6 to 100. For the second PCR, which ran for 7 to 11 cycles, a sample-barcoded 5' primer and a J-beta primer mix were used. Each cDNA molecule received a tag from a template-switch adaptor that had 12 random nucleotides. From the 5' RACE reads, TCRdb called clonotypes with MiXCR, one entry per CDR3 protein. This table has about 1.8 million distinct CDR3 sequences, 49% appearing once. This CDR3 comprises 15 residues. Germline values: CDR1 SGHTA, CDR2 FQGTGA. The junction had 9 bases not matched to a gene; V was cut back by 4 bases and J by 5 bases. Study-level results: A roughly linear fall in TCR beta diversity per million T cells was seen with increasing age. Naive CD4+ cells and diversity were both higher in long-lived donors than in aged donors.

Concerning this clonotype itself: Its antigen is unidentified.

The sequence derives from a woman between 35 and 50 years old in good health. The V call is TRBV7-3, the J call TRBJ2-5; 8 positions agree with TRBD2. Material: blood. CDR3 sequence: CASSSFGGVGETQYF. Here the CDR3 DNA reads TGTGCCAGCAGCTCTTTCGGGGGGGTGGGCGAGACCCAGTACTTC.